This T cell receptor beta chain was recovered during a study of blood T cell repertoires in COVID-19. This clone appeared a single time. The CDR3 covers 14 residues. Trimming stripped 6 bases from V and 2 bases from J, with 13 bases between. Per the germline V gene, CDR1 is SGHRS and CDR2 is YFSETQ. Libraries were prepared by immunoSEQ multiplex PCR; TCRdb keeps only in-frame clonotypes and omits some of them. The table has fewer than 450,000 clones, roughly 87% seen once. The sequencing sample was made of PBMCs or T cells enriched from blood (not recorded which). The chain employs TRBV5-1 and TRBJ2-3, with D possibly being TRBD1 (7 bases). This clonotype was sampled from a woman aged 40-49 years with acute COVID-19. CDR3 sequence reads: CASTQGGYTDTQYF. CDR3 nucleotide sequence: TGCGCCAGCACGCAGGGGGGCTACACAGATACGCAGTATTTT.